This T cell receptor (beta chain) was sequenced during a study of cytomegalovirus exposure and HLA in healthy donors (dated by TCRdb to about 2017). Broadly, across the study: An earlier analysis of some 550 of the donors reported about 250 Gb of sequence data and roughly 100 million unique TCR beta sequences from about 179 million T cells. Around 330 gigabases of sequencing data and roughly 81 million unique TCR sequences made up an early release that covered around 640 HLA-typed donors. Among the roughly 400 genotyped donors, under 90% belonged to the genetic ancestry cluster associated with self-reported Caucasian donors. The study aimed to test whether signatures of past pathogen exposure could be identified by cataloging public T cell receptors. The study used immunosequencing to profile the T cell repertoires of hundreds of subjects and linked those repertoires to cytomegalovirus serostatus. Along with the roughly 710-subject first cohort, a separate validation cohort of roughly 110 different subjects was used. High-throughput TCR immunosequencing, statistical association of individual TCRs with disease status, and machine learning were combined to predict cytomegalovirus infection status. To study patterns of TCR occurrence, a later analysis re-analyzed previously published TCR beta repertoires from 500 to 850 donors and added high-resolution HLA genotyping. The later analysis used no new phenotypic data to find candidate immune exposures, relying instead on TCR beta sequences and their occurrence across donors. An earlier analysis of approximately 580 of the donors used high-throughput TCR beta sequencing to judge whether each TCR beta V gene segment behaved as functional or pseudogenic. Donor age, sex, ethnicity and CMV serostatus were compiled together with the repertoire data. A later genetic analysis used genome-wide SNP genotypes for about 60% of the roughly 670 donors, treating that subset as a discovery cohort. All discovery cohort repertoires had been generated on a single sequencing platform. Both class I and class II loci were covered by HLA typing, at four-digit resolution. Typing coverage differed by locus: A, B, C, DRB1 and DQB1 were typed in about 620-630 donors, DQA1 in about 500, DPA1 in 600 to 610, and DPB1 in just under 490. Four to six DR-DQ haplotypes were handled as single units for association and clustering, since linkage in the cohort was strong. On average, over 200,000 unique TCR beta nucleotide sequences were sequenced per donor among some 430 genotyped donors of the cohort, with roughly 18% of those sequences being non-productive.

Broad study findings and their caveats: A further reported finding was that TCR beta sequences accurately predicted the HLA-A and HLA-B alleles for most subjects in the first cohort. A later analysis associated approximately 17,000 TCR beta sequences with specific HLA alleles at a false discovery rate of 0.05. According to a later analysis, parvovirus B19, influenza, CMV and Epstein-Barr virus appeared linked to several top co-occurrence clusters. A few of the identified cytomegalovirus-associated TCR beta chains were confirmed in vitro to be specific for cytomegalovirus antigens. A later genetic analysis associated a missense DCLRE1C variant with V-gene and J-gene trimming of TCR beta chains, and an independent cohort replicated the association. While some public TCRs were present in many individuals, most TCR sequences turned up only very rarely across donors. This cohort had only TCR beta chains sequenced, and the lack of alpha or paired-chain data limited which features could be detected. A later genetic analysis reported fewer N-insertions in productive TCRs among donors in an Asian-associated ancestry cluster than the roughly 700-donor mean. Because some donors lacked HLA typing at each locus, the association tests relied only on the typed subset. When HLA alleles, especially DR and DQ, strongly co-occurred, TCR associations were difficult to assign to individual alleles. Roughly uniform sequencing depth across donors was assumed in presence/absence analyses, although this assumption may not hold. Compared with equally common non-associated chains, HLA-associated TCR beta chains in a later analysis were more clonally expanded and had lower generation probabilities. According to a later analysis, TCR association rates differed among HLA loci, with DRB1 alleles showing the most associated TCRs and HLA-C alleles showing the fewest. Correlated functional status among segregating V segments might be attributable to linkage disequilibrium, but an unknown experimental factor could not be ruled out. The classifier was reported to diagnose cytomegalovirus status with high specificity and sensitivity in both the original cohort and the validation cohort. The study listed approximately 150 TCR beta chains as associated with cytomegalovirus. Because counts were too low, seventeen rarely observed V segments, including chromosome 9 orphons, were left out of the earlier analysis of approximately 580 of the donors. The only immune exposure information available for the cohort was CMV serostatus. The sequencing pipeline was judged likely to have produced a cluster of highly shared sequence variants as a technical artifact. It was suggested by the authors that the approach could potentially be generalized to other disease states and immunological phenotypes. In an earlier analysis of approximately 590 of the donors, most TCR beta V segments appeared in productive rearrangements about 87% or about 30% of the time, broadly matching IMGT annotations. In a later analysis, most CMV-associated TCR beta chains were found to appear HLA-restricted, with HLA associations seemingly driven largely by CMV exposure. Because the 87-base-pair reads could not distinguish some IMGT-functional V segments, including TRBV6-2 and TRBV6-3, those segments were excluded.

This clone showed up just a few times. Its antigen remains unidentified. Base qualities are missing; no much larger clone stands one base away. The cohort was made up of approximately 700 healthy bone marrow donors. Cohort members were all nominally healthy when sampled, although unrecorded immune exposures were likely present. The donor was CMV seronegative and belonged to the group of 320 or so seronegative cohort members. A peripheral blood sample was collected from each donor, and TCR beta sequencing was performed on peripheral blood mononuclear cells. The Qiagen DNeasy Blood Extraction Kit was used to extract genomic DNA from the blood cell samples. The V end loses 5 bases and the J end loses 5 bases, and a stretch of 18 bases separates them. Taken from cysteine to phenylalanine, the CDR3 has 15 residues. Only the CDR3 DNA stays, 45 bases, in frame from base 1. From a lookup of the germline V gene, CDR1 and CDR2 are MDHEN and SYDVKM.

The library was obtained by the immunoSEQ multiplex PCR assay. A mixture of 60 forward primers for TCR Vbeta segments and 13 reverse primers for TCR Jbeta segments was used in the multiplex PCR. The CDR3 region of rearranged TCR beta genes was amplified from genomic DNA with a multiplex PCR assay. Amplified TCR beta libraries were sequenced as 87-base-pair reads on the Illumina HiSeq System. Turning to the authors' computational methods: In a later analysis, some 80 million unique TCR beta chains were counted across the roughly 670 repertoires, and roughly 11 million of these chains were shared by at least two donors. Raw reads were error-corrected and collapsed into unique sequences with a nearest-neighbor algorithm that merged closely related sequences to remove PCR and sequencing errors. To assign V, D and J gene segments, CDR3 sequences were aligned to IMGT reference sequences. Each retained sequence needed at least a six-nucleotide match to both a V gene segment and a J gene segment. Rearrangements were classified as productive when the CDR3 lacked stop codons and remained in frame with V and J, and all other rearrangements were classified as non-productive. CDR3 was defined by IMGT convention, running from the second conserved V-encoded cysteine to the conserved J-encoded phenylalanine. The earlier analysis of some 580 of the donors excluded any sequence lacking an unambiguous match to a single V gene segment. In an earlier analysis of approximately 610 of the donors, V segments were called functional above 56.7% productive rearrangements and were called segregating when the between-donor standard deviation exceeded 5%. A statistical classification framework was built for diagnosing cytomegalovirus status from the catalog of TCR beta chain sequences. V and J gene assignment, in a later analysis, came from comparing TCR nucleotide sequences with IMGT/GENE-DB human TR gene sequences. The TCRdist pipeline was used in a later analysis to assign CDR3 sequences and most-parsimonious VDJ recombination scenarios. In a later analysis, each TCR beta chain was defined by its CDR3 amino acid sequence together with its V-gene family, and reads lacking a unique V-gene family were excluded. To address suspected cross-contamination and a sequencing artifact, a later analysis removed around 600 highly shared, low-generation-probability nucleotide sequences. For each public chain, a later analysis derived a clonal expansion index from normalized ranks of inferred template counts within each repertoire. Generation probabilities in a later analysis came from a VDJ recombination model fitted to out-of-frame rearrangements, and those results were checked against IGoR. In a later analysis, hypergeometric tests were used to score TCR-TCR, TCR-HLA and TCR-CMV co-occurrence, with a repertoire-size bias correction applied to TCR pairs. To estimate false discovery rates, a later analysis permuted the HLA or CMV assignments 20 times. In a later analysis, co-occurring TCRs were grouped with DBSCAN, and TCRdist sequence similarity was added when clustering was performed within HLA-allele-positive subsets. For co-occurrence clustering, repertoires with fewer than 30,000 or more than 120,000 public chains were excluded, along with about five repertoires with anomalous nucleotide sharing. TCRdb stores this immuneACCESS table with in-frame sequences only. Part of the clones is absent; in the studies checked, under half of the shortfall reflects unresolved V genes, and no reason is known for the rest. The DNA was the basis for D and trimming; V, J and clone size are from that table. The sample table shows 85,000 to 120,000 clones, and about two thirds are seen once. The ten most abundant clones make up about 2.8% of the sample.

This clonotype was obtained from a female donor in good health and CMV-seronegative. Source material: PBMCs. The chain joins TRBV28 to TRBJ2-5, with TRBD1 as a weak D call on 8 bases. The CDR3 reads as follows: CASSNPQGGRETQYF. The nucleotide sequence reads TGTGCCAGCAGTAACCCACAGGGGGGGAGGGAGACCCAGTACTTC.